The clone carrying this TCR beta chain was detected only a few times. The data originate from a study of memory CD4+ T cells and cytomegalovirus serostatus. In the study overall: This sample comes from healthy Belgian adults, under 10 CMV seropositive, roughly 22 seronegative.

How the authors handled the data: Out-of-frame sequences were removed, leaving around 2.2 million distinct TCRbeta sequences. TCRdb's copy holds only in-frame clones and misses some; the assay was immunoSEQ multiplex PCR. The D gene and trimming were derived from the DNA, and the V and J assignments and clone size from that table. There are tens of thousands of clones in the sample; 82% occur only once, and roughly 0.5% lies in the top ten. Single viable CD3+CD4+CD8-CD45RO+ cells were sorted as the memory CD4+ T cells. CDR3 length: 15 residues. V lost 1 base, J lost 4 bases, and 5 bases stayed unmatched. Germline CDR1 reads MGHRA; CDR2 reads YSYEKL.

Source material: memory CD4+ T cells from blood. The TCR sequence derives from an adult in good health and CMV-seronegative. Some clones in this sample may be carry-over from other donors' samples. The chain joins TRBV4-1 to TRBJ1-2; the match to TRBD1 covers 8 bases. DNA for the CDR3: TGCGCCAGCAGCCAAGGACAGGGGTCATTCTATGGCTACACCTTC. Translation: CASSQGQGSFYGYTF.